This T cell receptor (beta chain) was identified in a study of cytomegalovirus exposure and HLA in healthy donors. Study findings and constraints: Later analysis associated a missense DCLRE1C variant with TCR beta V- and J-gene trimming. Exclusion applied to some V segments, including TRBV6-2 and TRBV6-3, as they were indistinguishable. It was reported that TCR beta sequences correctly inferred the HLA-A and HLA-B alleles for most subjects.

Germline CDR1 is MNHNS and CDR2 is SASEGT. Trimming left V 5 bases short and J 5 bases short, with 13 bases between. This CDR3 comprises 14 residues. Primers included in the PCR were 60 Vbeta and 13 Jbeta primers. The protocol was immunoSEQ multiplex PCR, while the TCRdb copy is restricted to in-frame clones and leaves out a portion. The sample includes about 160,000 clones, 84% of them seen just once. Note on this clone: Its antigen is unknown.

The sample consisted of PBMCs. The source is a young man in good health and CMV-seronegative. The chain carries TRBV6-1 and TRBJ1-5; D is possibly TRBD1 (6 bases). DNA of the CDR3: TGTGCCAGCAGTAACAGGGTTGGGGATCAGCCCCAGCATTTT. Translated: CASSNRVGDQPQHF.